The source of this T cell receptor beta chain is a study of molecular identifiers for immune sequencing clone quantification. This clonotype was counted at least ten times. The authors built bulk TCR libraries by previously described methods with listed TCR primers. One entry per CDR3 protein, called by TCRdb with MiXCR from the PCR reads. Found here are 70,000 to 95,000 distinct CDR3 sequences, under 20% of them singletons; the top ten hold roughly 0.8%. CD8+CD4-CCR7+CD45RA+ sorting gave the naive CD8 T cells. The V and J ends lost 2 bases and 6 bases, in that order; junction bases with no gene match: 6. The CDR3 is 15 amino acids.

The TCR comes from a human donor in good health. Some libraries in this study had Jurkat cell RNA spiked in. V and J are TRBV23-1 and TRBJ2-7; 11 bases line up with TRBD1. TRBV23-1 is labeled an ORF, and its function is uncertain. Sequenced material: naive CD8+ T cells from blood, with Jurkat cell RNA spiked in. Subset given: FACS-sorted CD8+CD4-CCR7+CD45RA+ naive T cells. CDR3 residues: CASSQRTGGAGEQYF. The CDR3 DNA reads TGCGCCAGCAGTCAACGGACAGGGGGCGCGGGCGAGCAGTACTTC.